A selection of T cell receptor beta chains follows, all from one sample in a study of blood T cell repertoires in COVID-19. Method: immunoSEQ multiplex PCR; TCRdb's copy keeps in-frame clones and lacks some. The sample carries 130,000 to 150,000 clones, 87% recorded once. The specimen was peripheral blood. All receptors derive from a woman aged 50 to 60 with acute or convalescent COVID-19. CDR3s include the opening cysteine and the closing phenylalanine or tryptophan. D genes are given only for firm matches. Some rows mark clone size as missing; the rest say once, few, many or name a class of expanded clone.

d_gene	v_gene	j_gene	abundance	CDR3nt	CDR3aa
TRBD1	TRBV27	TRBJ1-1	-	TGTGCCAGCAGTGGGCAAGGACAGGGGTTGAACACTGAAGCTTTCTTT	CASSGQGQGLNTEAFF
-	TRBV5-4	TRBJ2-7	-	TGTGCCAGCAGCCCCTTTACGGGGGACTACGAGCAGTACTTC	CASSPFTGDYEQYF
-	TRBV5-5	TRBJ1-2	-	TGTGCCAGCAGCTACAGGGTTGGTAGGAACTATGGCTACACCTTC	CASSYRVGRNYGYTF
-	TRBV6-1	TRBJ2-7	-	TGTGCCAGCAGTGAAGGAGACTTCGAGCAGTACTTC	CASSEGDFEQYF
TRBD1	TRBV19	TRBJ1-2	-	TGTGCCAGTAGTCCCTGGACAGGTTATGGCTACACCTTC	CASSPWTGYGYTF
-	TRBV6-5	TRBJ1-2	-	TGTGCCAGCAGCGACAGCGGGGTAAAGGGCTACACCTTC	CASSDSGVKGYTF
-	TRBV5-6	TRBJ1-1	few	TGTGCCAGCAGGACTGGGACAATCGAGCTTGAAGCTTTCTTT	CASRTGTIELEAFF
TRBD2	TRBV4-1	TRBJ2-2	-	TGCGCCAGCAGCCACAGGTCGGGGGGAAGGCCGACAAACACCGGGGAGCTGTTTTTT	CASSHRSGGRPTNTGELFF
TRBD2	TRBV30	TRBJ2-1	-	TGTGCCTGGAGTATGGCGGGGGGGCCCCTTGGTGAGCAGTTCTTC	CAWSMAGGPLGEQFF
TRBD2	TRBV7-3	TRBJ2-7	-	TGTGCCAGCAGCCTCTGGGGAGCGGGGGCCTACGAGCAGTACTTC	CASSLWGAGAYEQYF
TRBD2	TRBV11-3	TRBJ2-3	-	TGTGCCAGCAGGGGTAGCGGGGGGGGTGCAGATACGCAGTATTTT	CASRGSGGGADTQYF
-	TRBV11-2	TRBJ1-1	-	TGTGCCAGCAGCACGCGGACAGCCGTCAACACTGAAGCTTTCTTT	CASSTRTAVNTEAFF
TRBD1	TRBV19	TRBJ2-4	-	TGTGCCAGTACTGACAGGGGCGCGGAAAACATTCAGTACTTC	CASTDRGAENIQYF
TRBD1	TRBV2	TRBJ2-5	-	TGTGCCACCCAAAGTAGGGGGCGAGAGACCCAGTACTTC	CATQSRGRETQYF
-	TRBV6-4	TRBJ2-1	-	TGTGCCAGCAGTGATACAGACACCCATGAGCAGTTCTTC	CASSDTDTHEQFF
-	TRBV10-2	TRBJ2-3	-	TGCGCCAGCAGTGAGTTCCGGGAGCCGCCCACAGATACGCAGTATTTT	CASSEFREPPTDTQYF
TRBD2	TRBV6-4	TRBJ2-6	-	TGTGCCAGCAGTGACCGAGCGGGAGGGGGTGGGGCCAACGTCCTGACTTTC	CASSDRAGGGGANVLTF
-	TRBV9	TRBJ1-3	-	TGTGCCAGCAGCGTAGTTGGGGGCCGTCTAGGAGGAAACACCATATATTTT	CASSVVGGRLGGNTIYF
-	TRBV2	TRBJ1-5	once	TGTGCCAGTCAGGATAGCAATCAGCCCCAGCATTTT	CASQDSNQPQHF
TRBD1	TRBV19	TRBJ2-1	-	TGTGCCAGTAGTATAGTAGGGGGCGATGAGCAGTTCTTC	CASSIVGGDEQFF
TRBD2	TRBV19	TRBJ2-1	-	TGTGCCAGTAGTAGCGGGAGGGCTAGGGATGAGCAGTTCTTC	CASSSGRARDEQFF
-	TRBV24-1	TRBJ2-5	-	TGTGCCACCAGTGATTTCTCCAGGGGAGAGACCCAGTACTTC	CATSDFSRGETQYF
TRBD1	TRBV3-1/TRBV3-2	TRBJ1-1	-	TGTGCCAGCAGCCTTGTTGACAGGGCGGGCACTGAAGCTTTCTTT	CASSLVDRAGTEAFF
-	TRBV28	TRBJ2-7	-	TGTGCCAGCAGTTTCGGCGGGGTAGGAGAGCAGTACTTC	CASSFGGVGEQYF
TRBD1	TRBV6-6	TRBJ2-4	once	TGTGCCAGCAGTCCCCGGACAGGGGCCAAAAACATTCAGTACTTC	CASSPRTGAKNIQYF
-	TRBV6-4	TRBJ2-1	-	TGTGCCAGCAGTGCACGTGCAGGGGTCGACAATGAGCAGTTCTTC	CASSARAGVDNEQFF
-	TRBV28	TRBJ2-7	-	TGTGCCAGCAGTTTACCCCAGGGCTCCCAGGCCGAGCAGTACTTC	CASSLPQGSQAEQYF
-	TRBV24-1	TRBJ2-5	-	TGTGCCACCAGTGAGCCACAGGGCGGGGGAGAGACCCAGTACTTC	CATSEPQGGGETQYF
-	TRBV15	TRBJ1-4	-	TGTGCCACCAGCAGAGATGGAGGGCCGGGTGAAAAACTGTTTTTT	CATSRDGGPGEKLFF
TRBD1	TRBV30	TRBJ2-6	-	TGTGCCTCAGGGGGTTTTGGGGCCAACGTCCTGACTTTC	CASGGFGANVLTF
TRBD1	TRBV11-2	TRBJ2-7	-	TGTGCCAGCATCAAACAAGGACAGGGCCCGGGGGAGCAGTACTTC	CASIKQGQGPGEQYF
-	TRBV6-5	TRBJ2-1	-	TGTGCCAGCAGGAGTATATCCTACAATGAGCAGTTCTTC	CASRSISYNEQFF
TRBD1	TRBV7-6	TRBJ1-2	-	TGTGCCAGCAGCCCGATTACTAGACAGGGCTATGGCTACACCTTC	CASSPITRQGYGYTF
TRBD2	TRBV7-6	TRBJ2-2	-	TGTGCCAGCAGCTTGGGGACTAGCGGGAACACCGGGGAGCTGTTTTTT	CASSLGTSGNTGELFF
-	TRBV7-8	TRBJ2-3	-	TGTGCCAGCGGTGCGGCAGATACGCAGTATTTT	CASGAADTQYF
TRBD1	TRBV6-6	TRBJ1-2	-	TGTGCCAGCAGTTACTCCTCCGGGACAGATGGCTACACCTTC	CASSYSSGTDGYTF
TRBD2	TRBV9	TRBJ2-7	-	TGTGCCAGCAGCGTAGAGGCTAGCGGGTTCCCCTACGAGCAGTACTTC	CASSVEASGFPYEQYF
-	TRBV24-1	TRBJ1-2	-	TGTGCCACCAGTGATTTTCCGGTGTCCTATGGCTACACCTTC	CATSDFPVSYGYTF
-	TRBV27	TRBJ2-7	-	TGTGCCAGCAGTCACGACACGGACTACGAGCAGTACTTC	CASSHDTDYEQYF
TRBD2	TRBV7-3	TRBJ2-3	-	TGTGCCAGCAGCTCCAGACTAGCTGGAGATACGCAGTATTTT	CASSSRLAGDTQYF
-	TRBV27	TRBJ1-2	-	TGTGCCAGCAGTTTATCGAACACGGGCTATGGCTACACCTTC	CASSLSNTGYGYTF
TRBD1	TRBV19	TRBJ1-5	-	TGTGCCAGTAGTATAGGGTTACAGGGGGCGGTTGGCAATCAGCCCCAGCATTTT	CASSIGLQGAVGNQPQHF
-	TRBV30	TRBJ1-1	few	TGTGCCTGGACCCTGACCGGCGGGGGCACTGAAGCTTTCTTT	CAWTLTGGGTEAFF
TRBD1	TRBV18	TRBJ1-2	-	TGTGCCAGCTCAATCCGGACAGGAGCTAACTATGGCTACACCTTC	CASSIRTGANYGYTF
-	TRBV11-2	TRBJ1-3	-	TGTGCCAGCAGCTTAGACAGGGGTTCGTATGGAAACACCATATATTTT	CASSLDRGSYGNTIYF
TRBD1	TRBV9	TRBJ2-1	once	TGTGCCAGCAGCGTAGCCCCGGGACAGGGGGGTAATGAGCAGTTCTTC	CASSVAPGQGGNEQFF
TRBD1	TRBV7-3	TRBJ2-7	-	TGTGCCAGCAGCACGGGACAGGGTAGCGAGCAGTACTTC	CASSTGQGSEQYF
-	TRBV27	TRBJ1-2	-	TGTGCCAGCAGTTTATCAGGGGCCTATGGCTACACCTTC	CASSLSGAYGYTF
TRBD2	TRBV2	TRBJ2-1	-	TGTGCCAGCAGGGGGCTAGCGGGTAACAATGAGCAGTTCTTC	CASRGLAGNNEQFF
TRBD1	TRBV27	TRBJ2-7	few	TGTGCCAGCAGTCCGGGACAGGGGGCTCGGCTGCAGTACTTC	CASSPGQGARLQYF
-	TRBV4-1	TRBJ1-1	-	TGCGCCAGCAGCCACCCCTGGAACACTGAAGCTTTCTTT	CASSHPWNTEAFF
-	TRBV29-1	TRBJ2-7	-	TGCAGCGCCGTGTCGGGGGCCTACGAGCAGTACTTC	CSAVSGAYEQYF